This TCR beta chain was recorded in a study of low-dose radiotherapy and immunotherapy resistance in tumors (dated by TCRdb to 2022 to 2024). In the study overall: Cohort 1 received 0.5 Gy per fraction every 2 weeks, with a prescribed total PTV dose of 6.5 Gy. For Cohort 2, the dose was 1 Gy per fraction given every two weeks, adding up to 13 Gy in total across 26 weeks. Nivolumab and ipilimumab were both given intravenously, with nivolumab at a 240 mg flat dose every two weeks and ipilimumab at 1 mg/kg every six weeks. Every two weeks, patients got intravenous cyclophosphamide at 200 mg/m2, given one day ahead of each radiation and immunotherapy administration. Patients took aspirin 300 mg orally once daily for four cycles, starting on cycle 1 day 1. Randomization of trial participants into treatment groups was not performed. Eight patients were included in the translational analysis, namely three from the first dose cohort plus the first five from the second dose cohort.

Data came from an Illumina HiSeq 2500. To make first-strand cDNA, Superscript III was used along with a set of TRAV- and TRBV-specific primers so that both the TCRalpha and TCRbeta chains were covered. TCRs were amplified with Phusion for approximately 20 PCR cycles using a constant-region primer together with the adapter attached to the V primers. The MessageAmp II aRNA Amplification Kit was used to amplify the isolated mRNA, with in vitro transcription run for approximately 15 hours at 37 degrees C. The Dynabeads mRNA DIRECT Purification Kit was used to isolate the mRNA for TCR sequencing. Indexed Illumina adapters were added in a second Phusion PCR of 20 to 25 cycles, after which AMPure XP beads were used to purify the products. From the authors' description of their analysis: Using custom Perl scripts, TCR sequences that encoded the same protein were pooled, out-of-frame sequences were dropped, and the abundance of each clonotype was calculated. TCR sequences supported by only a single read were excluded from analysis. Shannon entropy, Gini index, clonality, richness, and the frequency of TCRs shared between repertoires were included as repertoire metrics. TCRdb applied fastp at Q25 and MiXCR to the public reads, then kept only in-frame beta chains. Every CDR3 protein is listed once, alongside the most common genes and DNA of its rows. For this entry, the V and J calls and clone size follow TCRdb and not the study's own pipeline. In all, the sample holds 75,000 to 95,000 distinct CDR3 sequences, and roughly 20% of those were seen once. Around 13% of the sample belongs to the ten largest clones.

In light of the paper, this sample's time point label describes: after trial treatment. The intended sense of this specimen's treatment or condition label: LDRT plus nivolumab, ipilimumab, low-dose cyclophosphamide and aspirin (RACIN trial). Donors were enrolled in RACIN, a single-arm phase I dose-escalation trial in which nivolumab, ipilimumab, aspirin, low-dose cyclophosphamide and low-dose radiotherapy were combined. Patients were eligible if they had advanced solid tumors that were TIL-negative. This clonotype was counted many times. Its target antigen remains unknown. Base-call qualities are not available, and no considerably larger clone is one nucleotide away. V and J are truncated by 3 bases and 2 bases respectively, leaving an intervening sequence of 12 bases. From its cysteine to its phenylalanine, the CDR3 spans 14 amino acids. Only the CDR3 portion is preserved as DNA: 42 bases, with reading frame beginning at the first base. Based on the germline V gene, the CDR1 and CDR2 sequences are SGDLS and YYNGEE.

The sequence was collected from a female donor with ovarian cancer. Recombination joined TRBV9 with TRBJ2-7; TRBD1 is perhaps the D gene, given 7 matching bases. This material consisted of PBMCs, taken after low-dose radiotherapy plus immunotherapy. The CDR3 region reads CASSAAGQPYEQYF. The nucleotide sequence reads TGTGCCAGCAGCGCGGCGGGACAGCCCTACGAGCAGTACTTC.